This T cell receptor (beta chain) comes out of a study of shared clonotypes between healthy human individuals. Study-wide context: Each donor's CD4 naive and CD4 memory cells filled three plates apiece, CD8 naive two, and CD8 memory one.

The method was immunoSEQ multiplex PCR; TCRdb's version includes in-frame clones alone and lacks a portion of them. The sample lists nearly 2 million clones, just under 95% seen once, with 0.95% to 1.5% in the top ten. The trim removed 4 bases at V and 0 bases at J, leaving 7 bases unmatched. Germline V lookup: CDR1 PRHDT, CDR2 FYEKMQ (reference sequence). This CDR3 region has 16 residues. The naive CD8 population came from CD45RO-negative cells selected for CCR7, without terminally differentiated effector memory CD45RA+ cells. This sequence was found in a man aged 18-30 years in good health. Material: naive CD8+ T cells sorted from blood. This chain links TRBV13 with TRBJ2-3; 7 nucleotides match TRBD1. The CDR3 is CASSSQTGISTDTQYF. The CDR3 DNA follows: TGTGCCAGCAGCTCTCAGACAGGGATAAGCACAGATACGCAGTATTTT.